This T cell receptor (beta chain) stems from a study of cytomegalovirus exposure and HLA in healthy donors. Amplification used 60 Vbeta primers and 13 Jbeta primers. TCRdb's table, derived via immunoSEQ multiplex PCR, lists solely in-frame clones and lacks some. Of around 80,000 clones in the sample, around 81% were seen once. As concerns this clone: Its antigen is not known.

This CDR3 region has 14 residues. Trimming removed 3 bases at V and 2 bases at J, with 10 bases between. The germline V gene encodes CDR1 LNHDA and CDR2 SQIVND (reference sequence). Study findings and constraints: The study had only CMV serostatus as immune exposure information. Cytomegalovirus association was assigned to 150 to 200 TCR beta chains. A cluster of highly shared sequence variants was likely a sequencing artifact.

This chain uses TRBV19 with TRBJ2-5; D is undetermined. The material sequenced was PBMCs. This TCR was recovered from a man in his forties in good health and CMV-seronegative. The CDR3 spells CASSMRGSQETQYF. The CDR3 region has the DNA TGTGCCAGTAGTATGAGAGGATCGCAAGAGACCCAGTACTTC. Full variable domain (remainder filled in from reference TRBV19 and TRBJ2-5): DGGITQSPKYLFRKEGQNVTLSCEQNLNHDAMYWYRQDPGQGLRLIYYSQIVNDFQKGDIAEGYSVSREKKESFPLTVTSAQKNPTAFYLCASSMRGSQETQYFGPGTRLLVL.